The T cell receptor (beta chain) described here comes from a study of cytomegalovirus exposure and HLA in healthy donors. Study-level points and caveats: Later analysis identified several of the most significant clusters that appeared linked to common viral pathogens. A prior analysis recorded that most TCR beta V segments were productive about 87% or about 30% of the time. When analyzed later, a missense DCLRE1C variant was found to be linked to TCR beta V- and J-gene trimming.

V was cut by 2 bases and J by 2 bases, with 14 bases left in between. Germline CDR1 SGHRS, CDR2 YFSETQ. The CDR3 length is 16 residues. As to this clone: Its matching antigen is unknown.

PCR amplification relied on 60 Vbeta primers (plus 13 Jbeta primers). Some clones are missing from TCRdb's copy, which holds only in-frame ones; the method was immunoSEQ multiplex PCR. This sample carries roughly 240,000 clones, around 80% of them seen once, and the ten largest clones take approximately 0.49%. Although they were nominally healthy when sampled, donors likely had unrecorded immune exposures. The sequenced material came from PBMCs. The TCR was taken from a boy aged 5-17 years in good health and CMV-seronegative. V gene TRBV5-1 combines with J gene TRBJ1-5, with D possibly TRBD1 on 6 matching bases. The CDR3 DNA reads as TGCGCCAGCAGCTTAATGGGACCAGGGGGCAATCAGCCCCAGCATTTT. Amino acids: CASSLMGPGGNQPQHF.